This T cell receptor (beta chain) was captured in a study of T-cell memory formation after mild COVID-19. As for the study in general: Largely donor-specific sequence clusters came from two donors.

V lost 3 bases, J lost 2 bases, and 14 bases lay in between. Germline V gene sequence: CDR1 SGHTA, CDR2 FQGTGA. This CDR3 comprises 16 residues. Overall study results and limits: Among clones contracting day 15 to 85, CD4/CD8 was balanced, whereas later expanders leaned CD4+.

A remark on this clonotype: Its antigen is unidentified.

In TCRdb, the 5' RACE reads were re-called with MiXCR into one record per CDR3 protein. The sample has around 310,000 distinct CDR3 sequences, around an eighth seen once. The TCR was taken from a man younger than 35 who had mild COVID-19 (a few samples of this study predate the infection). Cell type and time point are not known. Input material: PBMCs or a T cell subset sorted from them (not recorded which). V gene TRBV7-3 combines with J gene TRBJ1-3, with D uncertain. The CDR3 DNA sequence: TGTGCCAGCAGCTTGGGAAGGAGGCGCCCTGGAAACACCATATATTTT. Translation gives CASSLGRRRPGNTIYF.